This paragraph covers one TCR beta chain sequence. Its specific antigen is unknown. Per-nucleotide qualities are absent, and no much larger clonotype sits a single base away. The sample is drawn from a study of T cell responses to AZD1222 COVID-19 vaccine (dated by TCRdb to about 2021). Background for the entire study: Because spike-specific TCR depth and breadth did not differ between the two schedules, AZD1222 recipients who got a second dose at roughly 4 weeks were pooled with those who got a second dose at roughly 12 weeks. Enrollment into the trials was organized by age into subgroups of 18-55, 56-69 and 70-plus years, and those subgroups contained roughly 140, 27 and 60 TCR-sequenced participants, respectively. A total of about 240 trial participants underwent TCR sequencing, of whom 207 received two doses of AZD1222 and approximately 25 received two doses of the MenACWY control vaccine. Study-wide conclusions, independent of this receptor: Spike-specific TCR breadth and depth rose significantly after two AZD1222 doses compared with day 0 and with MenACWY recipients. The vaccine-associated CD4 TCRs covered the entire spike protein, and the dominant responses fell in regions 160-218 and 743-854. No day 14 peak-response samples were available, so repertoires were characterized only after the peak T cell response. Reportedly, close to half of the unique spike-specific TCRs recognized epitopes lying outside the regions that are mutated in the B.1.351 and B.1.1.7 variants. Most participants were white British and females outnumbered males, and the authors suggested that clonal diversity may have been underestimated. The 56-69-year group was small, and its depth increase did not reach significance, likely because of low power. Conclusions about previously exposed vaccinees are limited because only five to seven AZD1222 recipients were SARS-CoV-2 seropositive at baseline.

CDR1 LGHDT and CDR2 YNNKEL were looked up in the germline V gene (reference sequence). At the junction V is shortened by 4 bases and J by 3 bases; bases outside the gene matches: 8. The CDR3, from cysteine to phenylalanine, totals 16 residues. CDR3 DNA only is kept here, 48 bases in frame from base 1. This specimen's time point label, per the study, means: baseline before first vaccination. Samples from vaccinated people were obtained from the UK trials COV001 and COV002, which included a single-blind randomized controlled phase 2/3 trial of AZD1222 (ChAdOx1 nCoV-19) in healthy adults. Trial participant PBMC samples were collected at day 0 and day 28 after the second dose for TCRbeta chain sequencing. The CDR3 regions of human TCRbeta chains were analyzed by immunosequencing. The original pipeline was this. TCRs in the repertoires were matched against a reference library of SARS-CoV-2-specific TCRs that had been generated with the MIRA antigen-specificity platform. Breadth was defined as the fraction of unique TCRs that were SARS-CoV-2-associated, and depth was defined as the fraction of total T cells that were SARS-CoV-2-associated. Using the MIRA data, every spike-specific TCR was mapped to the spike region that the TCR reacted to and assigned to either a CD4 or a CD8 class. Log10-transformed breadth and depth values were compared by one-way ANOVA with Sidak's multiple comparisons tests. Imported from immuneACCESS, the table was reduced by TCRdb to in-frame sequences with V and J called. These copies leave out some clones; in studies compared against another copy, an unresolved V gene accounts for under half, and the cause of the remainder is not known. The V and J calls and clone size come from that table; D and trimming were worked out from the DNA. Present in this sample are 90,000 to 100,000 clones, 87% of which were seen just once. The ten largest clones take up around 2.7% of the sample.

The clonotype originates from an adult in good health. The sequences come from peripheral blood, collected on day 0 of AZD1222 vaccination. This chain joins TRBV3-1 (or the pseudogene TRBV3-2) to TRBJ2-3; 9 bases in the middle match TRBD2. In nucleotides, the sequence is TGTGCCAGCAGCCTACAGCGCGGGGGGGCGACAGATACGCAGTATTTT. This sequence encodes CASSLQRGGATDTQYF.